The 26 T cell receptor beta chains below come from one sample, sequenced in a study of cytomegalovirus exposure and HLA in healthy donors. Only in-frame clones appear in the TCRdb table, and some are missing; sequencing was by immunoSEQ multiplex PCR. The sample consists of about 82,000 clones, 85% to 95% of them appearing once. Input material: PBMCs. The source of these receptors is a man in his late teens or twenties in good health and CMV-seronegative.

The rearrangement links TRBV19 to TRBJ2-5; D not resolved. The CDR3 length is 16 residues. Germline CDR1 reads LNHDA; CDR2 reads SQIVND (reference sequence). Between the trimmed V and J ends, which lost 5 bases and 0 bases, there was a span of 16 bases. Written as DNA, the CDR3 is TGTGCCAGTAGTCAAGACTTACGCCCGTACCAAGAGACCCAGTACTTC. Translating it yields CASSQDLRPYQETQYF.

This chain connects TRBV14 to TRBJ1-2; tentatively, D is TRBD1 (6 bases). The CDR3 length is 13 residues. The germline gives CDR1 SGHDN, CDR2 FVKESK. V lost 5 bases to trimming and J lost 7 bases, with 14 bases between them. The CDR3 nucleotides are TGTGCCAGCAGCTTTGACAGGAAAGGTGGCTACACCTTC. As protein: CASSFDRKGGYTF.

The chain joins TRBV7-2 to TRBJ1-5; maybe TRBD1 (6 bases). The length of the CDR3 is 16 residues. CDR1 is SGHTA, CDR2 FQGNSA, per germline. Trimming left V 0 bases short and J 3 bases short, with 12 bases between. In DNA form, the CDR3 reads TGTGCCAGCAGCTTAGCTGGAGCAGGGGCCAATCAGCCCCAGCATTTT. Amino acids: CASSLAGAGANQPQHF.

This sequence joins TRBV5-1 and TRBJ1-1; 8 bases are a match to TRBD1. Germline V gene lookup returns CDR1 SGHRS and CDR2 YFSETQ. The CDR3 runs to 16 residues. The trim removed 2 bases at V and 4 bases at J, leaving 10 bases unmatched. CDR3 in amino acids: CASSFFPGQGGTEAFF. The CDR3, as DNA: TGCGCCAGCAGCTTTTTTCCTGGACAGGGAGGCACTGAAGCTTTCTTT.

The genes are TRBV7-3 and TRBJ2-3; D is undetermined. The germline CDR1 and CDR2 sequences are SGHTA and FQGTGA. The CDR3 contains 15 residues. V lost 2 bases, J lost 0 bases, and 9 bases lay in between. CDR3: CASSLLFSSTDTQYF. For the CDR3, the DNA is TGTGCCAGCAGCTTACTTTTCTCCAGCACAGATACGCAGTATTTT.

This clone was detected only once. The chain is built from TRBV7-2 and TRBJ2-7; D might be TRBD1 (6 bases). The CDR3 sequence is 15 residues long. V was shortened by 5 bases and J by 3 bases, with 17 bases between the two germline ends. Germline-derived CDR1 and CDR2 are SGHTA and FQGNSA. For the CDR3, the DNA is TGTGCCAGCAGCCCATTGGACAGTCCTCTCTACGAGCAGTACTTC. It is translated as CASSPLDSPLYEQYF.

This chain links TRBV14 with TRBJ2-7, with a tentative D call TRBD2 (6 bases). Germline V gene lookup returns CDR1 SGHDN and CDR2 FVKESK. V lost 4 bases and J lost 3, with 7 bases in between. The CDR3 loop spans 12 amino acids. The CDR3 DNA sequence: TGTGCCAGCAGCCCCGGGGGCTACGAGCAGTACTTC. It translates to CASSPGGYEQYF.

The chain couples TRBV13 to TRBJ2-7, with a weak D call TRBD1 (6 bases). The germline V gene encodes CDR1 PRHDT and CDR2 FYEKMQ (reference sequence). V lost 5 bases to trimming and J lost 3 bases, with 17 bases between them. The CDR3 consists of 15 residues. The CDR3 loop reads CASSPVRDTLYEQYF. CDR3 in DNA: TGTGCCAGCAGCCCGGTCCGGGACACTCTCTACGAGCAGTACTTC. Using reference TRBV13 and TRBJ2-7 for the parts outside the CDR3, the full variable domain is AAGVIQSPRHLIKEKRETATLKCYPIPRHDTVYWYQQGPGQDPQFLISFYEKMQSDKGSIPDRFSAQQFSDYHSELNMSSLELGDSALYFCASSPVRDTLYEQYFGPGTRLTVT.

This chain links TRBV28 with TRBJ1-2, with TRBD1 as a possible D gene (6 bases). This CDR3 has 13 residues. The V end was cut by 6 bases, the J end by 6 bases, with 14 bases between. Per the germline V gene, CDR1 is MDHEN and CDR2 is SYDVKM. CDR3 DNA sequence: TGTGCCAGCAGACCGCAGGGGCGCGATGGCTACACCTTC. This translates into CASRPQGRDGYTF.

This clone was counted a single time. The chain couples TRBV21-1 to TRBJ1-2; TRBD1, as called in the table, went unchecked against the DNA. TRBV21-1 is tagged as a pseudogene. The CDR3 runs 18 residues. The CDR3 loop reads CASSKINSDSPGAYGYTF. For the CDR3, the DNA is TGTGCCAGCAGCAAAATAAATAGTGACAGCCCTGGGGCGTATGGCTACACCTTC.

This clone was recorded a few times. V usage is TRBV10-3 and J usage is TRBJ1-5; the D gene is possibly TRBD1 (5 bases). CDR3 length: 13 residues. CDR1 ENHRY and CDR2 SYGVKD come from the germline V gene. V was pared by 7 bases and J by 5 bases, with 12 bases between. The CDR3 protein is CAITGEGYQPQHF. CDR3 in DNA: TGTGCCATCACGGGGGAGGGGTATCAGCCCCAGCATTTT.

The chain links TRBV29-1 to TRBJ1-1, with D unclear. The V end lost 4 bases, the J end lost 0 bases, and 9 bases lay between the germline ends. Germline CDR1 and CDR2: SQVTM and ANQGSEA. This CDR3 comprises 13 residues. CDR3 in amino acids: CSVGGPMNTEAFF. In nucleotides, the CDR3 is TGCAGCGTTGGAGGGCCCATGAACACTGAAGCTTTCTTT.

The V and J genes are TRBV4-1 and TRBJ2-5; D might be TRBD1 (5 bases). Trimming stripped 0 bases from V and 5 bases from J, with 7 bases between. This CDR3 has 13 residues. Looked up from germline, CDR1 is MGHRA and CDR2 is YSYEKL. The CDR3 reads CASSQEWGETQYF. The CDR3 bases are TGCGCCAGCAGCCAAGAGTGGGGCGAGACCCAGTACTTC.

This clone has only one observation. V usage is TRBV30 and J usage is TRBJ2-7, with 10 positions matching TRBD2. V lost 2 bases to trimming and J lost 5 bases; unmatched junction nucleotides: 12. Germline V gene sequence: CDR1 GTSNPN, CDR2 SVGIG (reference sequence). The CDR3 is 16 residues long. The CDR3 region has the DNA TGTGCCTGGAGTCGATCCAAGCGGGGGGGCGGGGACGAGCAGTACTTC. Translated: CAWSRSKRGGGDEQYF.

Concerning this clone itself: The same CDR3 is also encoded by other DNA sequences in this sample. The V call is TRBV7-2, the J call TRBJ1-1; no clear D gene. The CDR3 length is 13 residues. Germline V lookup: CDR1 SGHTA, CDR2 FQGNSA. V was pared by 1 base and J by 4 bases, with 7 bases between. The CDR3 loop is CASSLERGTEAFF. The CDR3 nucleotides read TGTGCCAGCAGCTTAGAACGGGGCACTGAAGCTTTCTTT.

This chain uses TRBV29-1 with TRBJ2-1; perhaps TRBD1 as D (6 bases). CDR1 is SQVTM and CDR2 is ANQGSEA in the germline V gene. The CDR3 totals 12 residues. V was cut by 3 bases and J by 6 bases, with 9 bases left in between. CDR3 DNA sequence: TGCAGCGTTGATAGGGGGTCCAATGAGCAGTTCTTC. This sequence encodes CSVDRGSNEQFF.

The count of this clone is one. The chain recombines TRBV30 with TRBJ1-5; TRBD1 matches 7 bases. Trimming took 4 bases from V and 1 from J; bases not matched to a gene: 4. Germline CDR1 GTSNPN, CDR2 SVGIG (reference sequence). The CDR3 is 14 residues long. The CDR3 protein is CAWKGQPSNQPQHF. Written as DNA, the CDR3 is TGTGCCTGGAAGGGACAGCCGAGCAATCAGCCCCAGCATTTT.

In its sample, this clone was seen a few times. Here the CDR3 reads CASGWSGTGGYEQYF. The DNA of the CDR3 is TGTGCTAGTGGTTGGTCCGGGACTGGGGGCTACGAGCAGTACTTC. This chain uses TRBV12-5 with TRBJ2-7, with a possible D match to TRBD2 (6 bases). This CDR3 is built from 15 residues. V was clipped by 4 bases and J by 3 bases, with 16 bases between them. Looked up from germline, CDR1 is LGHNT and CDR2 is FRNRAP.

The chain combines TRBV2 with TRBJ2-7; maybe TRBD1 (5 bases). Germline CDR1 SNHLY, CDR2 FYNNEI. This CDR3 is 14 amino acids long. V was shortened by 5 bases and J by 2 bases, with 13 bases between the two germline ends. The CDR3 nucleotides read TGTGCCAGCAGTTATCAGGGTTCCCCCTACGAGCAGTACTTC. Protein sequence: CASSYQGSPYEQYF.

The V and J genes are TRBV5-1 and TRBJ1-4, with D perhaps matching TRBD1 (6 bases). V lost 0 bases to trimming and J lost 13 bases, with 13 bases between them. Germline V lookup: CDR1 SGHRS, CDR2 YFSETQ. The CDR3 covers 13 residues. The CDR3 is CASSLDREGVLFF. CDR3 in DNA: TGCGCCAGCAGCTTGGACAGGGAGGGGGTACTGTTTTTT. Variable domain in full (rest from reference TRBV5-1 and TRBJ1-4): KAGVTQTPRYLIKTRGQQVTLSCSPISGHRSVSWYQQTPGQGLQFLFEYFSETQRNKGNFPGRFSGRQFSNSRSEMNVSTLELGDSALYLCASSLDREGVLFFGSGTQLSVL.

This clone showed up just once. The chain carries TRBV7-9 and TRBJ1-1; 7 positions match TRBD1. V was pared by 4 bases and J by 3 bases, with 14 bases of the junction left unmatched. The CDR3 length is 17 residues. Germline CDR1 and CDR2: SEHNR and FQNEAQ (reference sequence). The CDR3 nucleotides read TGTGCCAGCAGCTATTCCCCTGGGACAGCGAGGGACACTGAAGCTTTCTTT. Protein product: CASSYSPGTARDTEAFF.

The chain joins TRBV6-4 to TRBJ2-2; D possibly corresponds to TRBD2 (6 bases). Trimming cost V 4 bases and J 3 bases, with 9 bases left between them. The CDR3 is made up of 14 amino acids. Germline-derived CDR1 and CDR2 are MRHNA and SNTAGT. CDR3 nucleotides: TGTGCCAGCAGTGTTGTAGCGGACACCGGGGAGCTGTTTTTT. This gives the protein CASSVVADTGELFF.

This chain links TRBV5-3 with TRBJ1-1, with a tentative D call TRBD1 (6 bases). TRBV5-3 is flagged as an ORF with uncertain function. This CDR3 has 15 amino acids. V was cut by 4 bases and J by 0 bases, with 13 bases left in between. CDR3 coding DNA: TGTGCCAGAAGCGGGGGCGGGTTTCTGAACACTGAAGCTTTCTTT. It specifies CARSGGGFLNTEAFF.

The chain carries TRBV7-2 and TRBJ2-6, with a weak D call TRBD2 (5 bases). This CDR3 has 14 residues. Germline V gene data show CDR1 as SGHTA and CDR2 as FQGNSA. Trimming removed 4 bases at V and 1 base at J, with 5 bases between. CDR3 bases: TGTGCCAGCAGCTCGGGGTCTGGGGCCAACGTCCTGACTTTC. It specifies CASSSGSGANVLTF.

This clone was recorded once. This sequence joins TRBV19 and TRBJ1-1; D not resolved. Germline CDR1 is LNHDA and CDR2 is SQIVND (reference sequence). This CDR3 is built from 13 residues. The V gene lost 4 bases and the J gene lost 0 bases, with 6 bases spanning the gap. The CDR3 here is CASSTRVNTEAFF. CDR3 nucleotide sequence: TGTGCCAGTAGTACTCGAGTGAACACTGAAGCTTTCTTT.

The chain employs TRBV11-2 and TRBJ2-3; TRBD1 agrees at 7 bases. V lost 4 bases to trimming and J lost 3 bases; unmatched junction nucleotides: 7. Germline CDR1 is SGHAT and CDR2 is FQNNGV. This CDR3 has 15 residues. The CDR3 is CASSSVTGNTDTQYF. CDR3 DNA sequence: TGTGCCAGCAGCTCGGTGACAGGGAATACAGATACGCAGTATTTT.